This section outlines one T cell receptor (beta chain) sequence together with its context. Its specificity is unknown. These data are taken from a study of CD8+ T cells in alopecia areata. Per the germline V gene, CDR1 is SNHLY and CDR2 is FYNNEI. CDR3 length equals 12 residues. Trimming took 10 bases from V and 1 from J, leaving 11 bases between them. Extraction of RNA preceded its reverse transcription into cDNA, which served as the sequencing template. Here immunoSEQ multiplex PCR was the method, and the copy in TCRdb shows in-frame clones only, minus some. The table has over 200,000 clones, approximately 61% seen once. The study's findings and limits: Clonality was higher in lesional than normal scalp, especially in alopecia totalis/universalis.

The chain uses TRBV2 and TRBJ2-7; D is possibly TRBD1 (5 bases). The source of this sequence is a human donor with alopecia areata. The sample in question was CD4+ T cells sorted from blood, obtained at week 0. Here the CDR3 reads CANFRDSYEQYF. In DNA, the CDR3 is TGTGCCAACTTCAGGGATTCCTACGAGCAGTACTTC.